This T cell receptor beta chain originates from a study of early T cells in non-severe SARS-CoV-2 infection. The table lists this clonotype with a few counts. TCRdb reanalysed the 5' RACE reads using MiXCR and keeps one entry per CDR3 protein. The sample carries about 80,000 distinct CDR3 sequences, approximately 12% recorded once. The receptor comes from an adult who was a healthcare worker with PCR-confirmed SARS-CoV-2 infection or an uninfected control (not recorded which). Specimen: whole blood.

CDR3 coding DNA: TGTGCCAGCAGTCCTACTCAGGGACATCAGCCCCAGCATTTT. It codes for CASSPTQGHQPQHF. The chain uses TRBV12-3 or TRBV12-4 and TRBJ1-5; a weak D match, TRBD1 (5 bases). The length of the CDR3 is 14 residues. The germline V and J ends were trimmed by 5 bases and 5 bases, with 13 bases remaining between them.